A selection of T cell receptor beta chains follows, all from one sample in a study of radiotherapy plus CTLA-4 blockade in lung cancer. Measured with immunoSEQ multiplex PCR; TCRdb has only the in-frame clones, and not every one. The sample lists approximately 76,000 clones, under 80% occurring once. The specimen comprised peripheral blood, sampled from a patient treated with radiotherapy plus ipilimumab. The source is a human donor with non-small cell lung cancer who had a partial response to radiotherapy plus ipilimumab. Some clones in this sample may be carry-over from other donors' samples. Both conserved end residues are part of each CDR3. Fields, in order: D gene, V gene, J gene, clone size, CDR3 protein, CDR3 DNA. The D gene is left open where the match is weak. Rows may omit the clone size; those that give it use once, few, many or a size class.

d_call: -
v_call: TRBV7-8
j_call: TRBJ2-1
clone_size: -
cdr3_aa: CASSSRLGLMGNEQFF
cdr3_nt: TGTGCCAGCAGTTCACGTTTAGGACTAATGGGCAATGAGCAGTTCTTC

d_call: TRBD1
v_call: TRBV19
j_call: TRBJ1-2
clone_size: once
cdr3_aa: CASSVDRGRDNYGYTF
cdr3_nt: TGTGCCAGTAGTGTGGACAGGGGGCGCGACAACTATGGCTACACCTTC

d_call: -
v_call: TRBV7-2
j_call: TRBJ1-6
clone_size: -
cdr3_aa: CASSLGGFNSPLHF
cdr3_nt: TGTGCCAGCAGCTTAGGAGGGTTTAATTCACCCCTCCACTTT

d_call: -
v_call: TRBV2
j_call: TRBJ2-7
clone_size: -
cdr3_aa: CASKRTVSSYEQYF
cdr3_nt: TGTGCCAGCAAAAGGACAGTTAGCTCCTACGAGCAGTACTTC

d_call: TRBD1
v_call: TRBV19
j_call: TRBJ2-1
clone_size: -
cdr3_aa: CASSIGGTGDNEQFF
cdr3_nt: TGTGCCAGTAGTATAGGGGGAACAGGGGACAATGAGCAGTTCTTC

d_call: TRBD1
v_call: TRBV11-3
j_call: TRBJ2-3
clone_size: -
cdr3_aa: CASSLVRGRDTQYF
cdr3_nt: TGTGCCAGCAGCTTAGTCAGGGGGAGAGATACGCAGTATTTT

d_call: -
v_call: TRBV7-6
j_call: TRBJ2-7
clone_size: -
cdr3_aa: CASSLRSGYEQYF
cdr3_nt: TGTGCCAGCAGCTTAAGATCCGGGTACGAGCAGTACTTC

d_call: TRBD1
v_call: TRBV7-9
j_call: TRBJ1-2
clone_size: -
cdr3_aa: CASSFDRGGYTF
cdr3_nt: TGTGCCAGCAGTTTTGACAGGGGTGGCTACACCTTC

d_call: -
v_call: TRBV18
j_call: TRBJ1-1
clone_size: few
cdr3_aa: CASSPETRGTEAFF
cdr3_nt: TGTGCCAGCTCACCAGAAACCCGAGGCACTGAAGCTTTCTTT

d_call: TRBD2
v_call: TRBV13
j_call: TRBJ2-1
clone_size: -
cdr3_aa: CASRKLAGVKNEQFF
cdr3_nt: TGTGCCAGCAGGAAACTAGCGGGAGTTAAGAATGAGCAGTTCTTC